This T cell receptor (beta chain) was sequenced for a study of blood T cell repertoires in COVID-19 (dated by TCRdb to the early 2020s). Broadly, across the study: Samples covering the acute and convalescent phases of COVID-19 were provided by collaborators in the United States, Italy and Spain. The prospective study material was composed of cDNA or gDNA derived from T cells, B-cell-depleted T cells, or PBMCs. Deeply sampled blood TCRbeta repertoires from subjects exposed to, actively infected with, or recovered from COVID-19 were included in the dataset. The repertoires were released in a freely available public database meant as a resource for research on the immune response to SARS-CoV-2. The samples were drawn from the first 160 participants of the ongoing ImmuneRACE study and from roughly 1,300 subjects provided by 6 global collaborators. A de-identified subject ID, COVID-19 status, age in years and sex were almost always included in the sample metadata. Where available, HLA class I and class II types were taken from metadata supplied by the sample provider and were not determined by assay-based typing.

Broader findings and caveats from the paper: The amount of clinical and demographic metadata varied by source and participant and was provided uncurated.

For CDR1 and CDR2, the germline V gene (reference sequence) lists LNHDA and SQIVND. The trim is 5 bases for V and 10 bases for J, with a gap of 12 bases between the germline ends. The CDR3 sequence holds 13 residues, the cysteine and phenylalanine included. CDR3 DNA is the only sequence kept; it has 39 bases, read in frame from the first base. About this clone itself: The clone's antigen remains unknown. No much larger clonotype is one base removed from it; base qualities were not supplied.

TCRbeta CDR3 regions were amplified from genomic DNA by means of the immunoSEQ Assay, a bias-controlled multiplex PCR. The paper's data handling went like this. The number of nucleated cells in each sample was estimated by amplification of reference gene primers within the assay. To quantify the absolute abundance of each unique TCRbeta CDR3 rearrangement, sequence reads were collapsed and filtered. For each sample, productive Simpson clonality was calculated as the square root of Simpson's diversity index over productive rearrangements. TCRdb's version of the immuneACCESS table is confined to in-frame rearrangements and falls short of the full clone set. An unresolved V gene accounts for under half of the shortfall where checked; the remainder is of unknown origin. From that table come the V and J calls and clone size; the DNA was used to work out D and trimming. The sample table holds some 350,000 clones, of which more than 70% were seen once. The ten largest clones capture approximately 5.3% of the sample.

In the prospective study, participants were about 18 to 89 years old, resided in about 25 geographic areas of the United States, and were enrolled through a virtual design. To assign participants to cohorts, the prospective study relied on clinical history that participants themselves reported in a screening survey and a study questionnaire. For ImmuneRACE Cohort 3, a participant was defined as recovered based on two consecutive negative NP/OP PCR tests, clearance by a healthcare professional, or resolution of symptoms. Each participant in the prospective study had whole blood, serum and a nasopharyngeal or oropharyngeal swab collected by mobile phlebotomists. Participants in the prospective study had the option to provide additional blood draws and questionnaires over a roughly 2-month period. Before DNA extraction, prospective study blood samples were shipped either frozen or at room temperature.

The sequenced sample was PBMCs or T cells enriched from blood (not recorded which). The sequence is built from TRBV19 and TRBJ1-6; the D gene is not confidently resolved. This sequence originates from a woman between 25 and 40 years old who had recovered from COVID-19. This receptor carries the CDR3 CASSWILGSPLHF. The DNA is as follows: TGTGCCAGTAGTTGGATACTCGGGTCACCCCTCCACTTT.